These T cell receptor beta chains were read from a single sample in a study of cytomegalovirus exposure and HLA in healthy donors. Repertoires were generated with immunoSEQ multiplex PCR, while TCRdb's copy carries only in-frame clones and drops some. The data contain 160,000 or so clones, approximately 80% of them singletons. Sequencing input: PBMCs. These receptors all stem from a man aged 25 to 45 in good health and CMV-seronegative. CDR3s include the opening cysteine and the closing phenylalanine or tryptophan. Each record gives: CDR3 length, clone size, V gene, J gene, D gene, CDR3 protein, CDR3 DNA. A D gene is named only where the DNA matches it firmly. Where a row states a size, it is once, few, many or the class of an expanded clone; other rows omit it.

cdr3_length: 16; clone_size: NA; v_call: TRBV15; j_call: TRBJ1-5; d_call: TRBD1; cdr3_aa: CATRLDRGYSNQPQHF; cdr3_nt: TGTGCCACCAGACTGGACAGGGGGTATAGCAATCAGCCCCAGCATTTT
cdr3_length: 15; clone_size: NA; v_call: TRBV7-3; j_call: TRBJ2-3; d_call: TRBD2; cdr3_aa: CASSDSGGARGTQYF; cdr3_nt: TGTGCCAGCAGCGATAGCGGGGGGGCCCGTGGTACGCAGTATTTT
cdr3_length: 14; clone_size: NA; v_call: TRBV27; j_call: TRBJ1-2; d_call: NA; cdr3_aa: CASSLFPRAVGYTF; cdr3_nt: TGTGCCAGCAGTTTATTCCCCAGGGCAGTTGGCTACACCTTC
cdr3_length: 14; clone_size: NA; v_call: TRBV2; j_call: TRBJ1-6; d_call: TRBD1; cdr3_aa: CASRDRGSNSPLHF; cdr3_nt: TGTGCCAGCAGGGACAGGGGAAGTAATTCACCCCTCCACTTT
cdr3_length: 14; clone_size: NA; v_call: TRBV27; j_call: TRBJ2-3; d_call: NA; cdr3_aa: CASSYRVSTDTQYF; cdr3_nt: TGTGCCAGCAGTTACAGGGTCAGCACAGATACGCAGTATTTT
cdr3_length: 15; clone_size: NA; v_call: TRBV6-5; j_call: TRBJ2-3; d_call: TRBD2; cdr3_aa: CASSLTSGNPDTQYF; cdr3_nt: TGTGCCAGCAGTTTGACTAGCGGGAACCCAGATACGCAGTATTTT
cdr3_length: 17; clone_size: NA; v_call: TRBV11-2; j_call: TRBJ2-7; d_call: TRBD2; cdr3_aa: CASSLDGLAGGSYEQYF; cdr3_nt: TGTGCCAGCAGCTTAGACGGACTAGCGGGGGGGTCGTACGAGCAGTACTTC
cdr3_length: 17; clone_size: once; v_call: TRBV11-2; j_call: TRBJ1-2; d_call: TRBD1; cdr3_aa: CASSLYFSGGGLGGYTF; cdr3_nt: TGTGCCAGCAGCCTATACTTTTCAGGGGGCGGCTTAGGAGGCTACACCTTC
cdr3_length: 15; clone_size: NA; v_call: TRBV5-8; j_call: TRBJ2-7; d_call: TRBD2; cdr3_aa: CASSPGRLAVYQQYF; cdr3_nt: TGTGCCAGCAGCCCCGGGAGACTAGCGGTCTACCAGCAGTACTTC
cdr3_length: 14; clone_size: NA; v_call: TRBV6-5; j_call: TRBJ2-1; d_call: TRBD2; cdr3_aa: CASSRGGTYNEQFF; cdr3_nt: TGTGCCAGCAGTCGCGGGGGAACCTACAATGAGCAGTTCTTC
cdr3_length: 15; clone_size: NA; v_call: TRBV28; j_call: TRBJ2-1; d_call: TRBD1; cdr3_aa: CASSRRTGAMDEQFF; cdr3_nt: TGTGCCAGCAGCCGTCGGACAGGGGCGATGGATGAGCAGTTCTTC
cdr3_length: 14; clone_size: few; v_call: TRBV7-7; j_call: TRBJ2-5; d_call: TRBD1; cdr3_aa: CASSSGQGPETQYF; cdr3_nt: TGTGCTAGCAGCTCGGGACAGGGACCAGAGACCCAGTACTTC
cdr3_length: 13; clone_size: NA; v_call: TRBV2; j_call: TRBJ2-7; d_call: TRBD1; cdr3_aa: CASSGSGGYEQYF; cdr3_nt: TGTGCCAGCAGTGGATCAGGGGGCTACGAGCAGTACTTC
cdr3_length: 16; clone_size: few; v_call: TRBV6-6; j_call: TRBJ2-7; d_call: TRBD2; cdr3_aa: CASRALGDYLSYEQYF; cdr3_nt: TGTGCCAGCAGGGCCCTTGGGGACTATCTGTCCTACGAGCAGTACTTC
cdr3_length: 18; clone_size: NA; v_call: TRBV12-1; j_call: TRBJ2-3; d_call: NA; cdr3_aa: CASSWGPGTEDCTDTQYF; cdr3_nt: NA
cdr3_length: 14; clone_size: NA; v_call: TRBV7-7; j_call: TRBJ2-7; d_call: TRBD2; cdr3_aa: CASSPDPGGYEQYF; cdr3_nt: TGTGCTAGCAGCCCAGACCCGGGAGGCTACGAGCAGTACTTC
cdr3_length: 15; clone_size: once; v_call: TRBV27; j_call: TRBJ1-5; d_call: NA; cdr3_aa: CASSLSPTRNQPQHF; cdr3_nt: TGTGCCAGCAGTTTAAGCCCGACAAGGAATCAGCCCCAGCATTTT
cdr3_length: 13; clone_size: NA; v_call: TRBV5-1; j_call: TRBJ2-5; d_call: TRBD2; cdr3_aa: CATGTSGEETQYF; cdr3_nt: TGCGCCACCGGGACTAGCGGGGAAGAGACCCAGTACTTC
cdr3_length: 16; clone_size: few; v_call: TRBV7-6; j_call: TRBJ2-5; d_call: TRBD2; cdr3_aa: CASSKGLAGGQETQYF; cdr3_nt: TGTGCCAGCAGCAAGGGACTAGCGGGGGGTCAAGAGACCCAGTACTTC
cdr3_length: 14; clone_size: once; v_call: TRBV7-7; j_call: TRBJ2-5; d_call: NA; cdr3_aa: CASSFRQGWETQYF; cdr3_nt: TGTGCTAGCAGCTTTCGTCAGGGGTGGGAGACCCAGTACTTC
cdr3_length: 17; clone_size: few; v_call: TRBV4-1; j_call: TRBJ1-2; d_call: NA; cdr3_aa: CASSQDPGGGANYGYTF; cdr3_nt: TGCGCCAGCAGCCAAGATCCCGGCGGGGGGGCTAACTATGGCTACACCTTC
cdr3_length: 16; clone_size: few; v_call: TRBV7-9; j_call: TRBJ2-1; d_call: TRBD2; cdr3_aa: CASSLGSGADYNEQFF; cdr3_nt: TGTGCCAGCAGCTTAGGTAGCGGGGCGGATTACAATGAGCAGTTCTTC
cdr3_length: 17; clone_size: NA; v_call: TRBV5-4; j_call: TRBJ2-2; d_call: TRBD2; cdr3_aa: CASSPRLAGPNTGELFF; cdr3_nt: TGTGCCAGCAGCCCGAGACTAGCGGGACCGAACACCGGGGAGCTGTTTTTT
cdr3_length: 15; clone_size: NA; v_call: TRBV6-5; j_call: TRBJ1-2; d_call: NA; cdr3_aa: CASSQKFDIYYGYTF; cdr3_nt: TGTGCCAGCAGCCAAAAGTTCGACATTTACTATGGCTACACCTTC
cdr3_length: 16; clone_size: NA; v_call: TRBV7-8; j_call: TRBJ2-2; d_call: NA; cdr3_aa: CASSLVYRGLAGELFF; cdr3_nt: TGTGCCAGCAGCTTAGTGTATAGGGGTTTGGCCGGGGAGCTGTTTTTT
cdr3_length: 14; clone_size: once; v_call: TRBV9; j_call: TRBJ1-2; d_call: NA; cdr3_aa: CASSVQTEDYGYTF; cdr3_nt: TGTGCCAGCAGCGTACAGACTGAGGACTATGGCTACACCTTC
cdr3_length: 14; clone_size: once; v_call: TRBV18; j_call: TRBJ2-3; d_call: NA; cdr3_aa: CASSLDRVSDTQYF; cdr3_nt: TGTGCCAGCTCACTCGACAGAGTTTCAGATACGCAGTATTTT
cdr3_length: 20; clone_size: NA; v_call: TRBV19; j_call: TRBJ2-6; d_call: TRBD1; cdr3_aa: CASSIPSGQGRLSGANVLTF; cdr3_nt: TGTGCCAGTAGTATCCCCTCAGGACAGGGGCGCCTCTCTGGGGCCAACGTCCTGACTTTC
cdr3_length: 16; clone_size: few; v_call: TRBV7-8; j_call: TRBJ2-3; d_call: TRBD2; cdr3_aa: CASTLTSGSGADTQYF; cdr3_nt: TGTGCCAGCACCCTGACTAGCGGGAGTGGAGCAGATACGCAGTATTTT
cdr3_length: 16; clone_size: few; v_call: TRBV6-1; j_call: TRBJ1-3; d_call: NA; cdr3_aa: CASSEALGLLGNTIYF; cdr3_nt: TGTGCCAGCAGTGAAGCCCTCGGGTTACTCGGAAACACCATATATTTT
cdr3_length: 16; clone_size: once; v_call: TRBV7-9; j_call: TRBJ2-2; d_call: NA; cdr3_aa: CSSSSTRVGNTGELFF; cdr3_nt: TGTTCCAGCAGCTCAACCCGGGTTGGAAACACCGGGGAGCTGTTTTTT
cdr3_length: 14; clone_size: NA; v_call: TRBV9; j_call: TRBJ1-6; d_call: TRBD1; cdr3_aa: CASSPGQGNSPLHF; cdr3_nt: TGTGCCAGCAGCCCGGGACAGGGGAATTCACCCCTCCACTTT
cdr3_length: 15; clone_size: NA; v_call: TRBV9; j_call: TRBJ1-1; d_call: NA; cdr3_aa: CASSGAQGVGTEAFF; cdr3_nt: TGTGCCAGCAGCGGTGCACAGGGCGTGGGCACTGAAGCTTTCTTT
cdr3_length: 15; clone_size: NA; v_call: TRBV6-5; j_call: TRBJ2-1; d_call: TRBD1; cdr3_aa: CATGVGTGVGGEQFF; cdr3_nt: TGTGCCACCGGGGTAGGGACAGGGGTAGGGGGTGAGCAGTTCTTC
cdr3_length: 17; clone_size: NA; v_call: TRBV5-5; j_call: TRBJ1-6; d_call: NA; cdr3_aa: CASSLVQGTSYNSPLHF; cdr3_nt: TGTGCCAGCAGCTTGGTTCAGGGGACGTCCTATAATTCACCCCTCCACTTT